The 5 T cell receptor beta chains in this list originate from one sample, sequenced in a study of human T cells and chemical hapten exposure. The time point here: patch test 2, 6 weeks after DPC sensitization. Treatment given: therapeutic diphenylcyclopropenone sensitization with weekly scalp DPC. TCRdb processed the RACE reads anew with MiXCR; each CDR3 protein has one entry. In the table there are fewer than 150,000 distinct CDR3 sequences, approximately 10% of which are singletons. The sequenced sample was whole blood, obtained in connection with sensitization to the hapten diphenylcyclopropenone (DPC). These receptors were taken from a woman in her fifties or sixties with alopecia areata. Some clones in this sample may be carry-over from other donors' samples.

Notes on this clonotype: This may be a read error, as it is one base from a much larger clone. This sequence joins TRBV27 and TRBJ2-3, with TRBD2 as a possible D gene (6 bases). CDR1 MNHEY and CDR2 SMNVEV come from the germline V gene (reference sequence). CDR3 size: 15 residues. The CDR3 is CANSPQWGGTDTQYF. The CDR3 bases are TGTGCCAACAGTCCCCAGTGGGGAGGTACAGATACGCAGTATTTT.

This clonotype has ten or more counts. The chain is built from TRBV29-1 and TRBJ2-2, with TRBD1 matching 8 bases. The V and J ends lost 6 bases and 7 bases, in that order; junction bases with no gene match: 10. The CDR3 loop spans 14 amino acids. The germline CDR1 and CDR2 sequences are SQVTM and ANQGSEA. In nucleotides, the CDR3 is TGCAGCGTCCTTAGGGACAGGCCCAACGGGGAGCTGTTTTTT. Residues: CSVLRDRPNGELFF.

This clonotype was seen repeatedly, ten times or more. This chain joins TRBV6-5 and TRBJ2-1; 10 bases line up with TRBD1. The germline V gene encodes CDR1 MNHEY and CDR2 SVGAGI. V lost 8 bases and J lost 8; bases outside the gene matches: 12. This CDR3 is built from 15 residues. DNA of the CDR3: TGTGCCAGCGGGTCCGGGACAGGGGTAAGGTATGAGCAGTTCTTC. Its translation is CASGSGTGVRYEQFF.

The chain links TRBV6-5 to TRBJ2-2; D may correspond to TRBD1 or TRBD2 (5 bases each). V was cut by 10 bases and J by 6 bases, with 21 bases left in between. Germline V gene sequence: CDR1 MNHEY, CDR2 SVGAGI. This CDR3 has 15 residues. CDR3 residues: CATSRRGRGAGELFF. In DNA, the CDR3 is TGTGCCACGAGTCGGAGAGGGAGAGGGGCCGGGGAGCTGTTTTTT.

This sequence joins TRBV29-1 and TRBJ1-5, with D perhaps matching TRBD1 (6 bases). CDR3 length equals 13 residues. Germline V CDR1 and CDR2: SQVTM, ANQGSEA. The V end was cut by 7 bases, the J end by 6 bases, with 16 bases between. CDR3 amino acids: CSAIGGGGQPQHF. CDR3 DNA sequence: TGCAGCGCCATAGGGGGGGGAGGTCAGCCCCAGCATTTT.